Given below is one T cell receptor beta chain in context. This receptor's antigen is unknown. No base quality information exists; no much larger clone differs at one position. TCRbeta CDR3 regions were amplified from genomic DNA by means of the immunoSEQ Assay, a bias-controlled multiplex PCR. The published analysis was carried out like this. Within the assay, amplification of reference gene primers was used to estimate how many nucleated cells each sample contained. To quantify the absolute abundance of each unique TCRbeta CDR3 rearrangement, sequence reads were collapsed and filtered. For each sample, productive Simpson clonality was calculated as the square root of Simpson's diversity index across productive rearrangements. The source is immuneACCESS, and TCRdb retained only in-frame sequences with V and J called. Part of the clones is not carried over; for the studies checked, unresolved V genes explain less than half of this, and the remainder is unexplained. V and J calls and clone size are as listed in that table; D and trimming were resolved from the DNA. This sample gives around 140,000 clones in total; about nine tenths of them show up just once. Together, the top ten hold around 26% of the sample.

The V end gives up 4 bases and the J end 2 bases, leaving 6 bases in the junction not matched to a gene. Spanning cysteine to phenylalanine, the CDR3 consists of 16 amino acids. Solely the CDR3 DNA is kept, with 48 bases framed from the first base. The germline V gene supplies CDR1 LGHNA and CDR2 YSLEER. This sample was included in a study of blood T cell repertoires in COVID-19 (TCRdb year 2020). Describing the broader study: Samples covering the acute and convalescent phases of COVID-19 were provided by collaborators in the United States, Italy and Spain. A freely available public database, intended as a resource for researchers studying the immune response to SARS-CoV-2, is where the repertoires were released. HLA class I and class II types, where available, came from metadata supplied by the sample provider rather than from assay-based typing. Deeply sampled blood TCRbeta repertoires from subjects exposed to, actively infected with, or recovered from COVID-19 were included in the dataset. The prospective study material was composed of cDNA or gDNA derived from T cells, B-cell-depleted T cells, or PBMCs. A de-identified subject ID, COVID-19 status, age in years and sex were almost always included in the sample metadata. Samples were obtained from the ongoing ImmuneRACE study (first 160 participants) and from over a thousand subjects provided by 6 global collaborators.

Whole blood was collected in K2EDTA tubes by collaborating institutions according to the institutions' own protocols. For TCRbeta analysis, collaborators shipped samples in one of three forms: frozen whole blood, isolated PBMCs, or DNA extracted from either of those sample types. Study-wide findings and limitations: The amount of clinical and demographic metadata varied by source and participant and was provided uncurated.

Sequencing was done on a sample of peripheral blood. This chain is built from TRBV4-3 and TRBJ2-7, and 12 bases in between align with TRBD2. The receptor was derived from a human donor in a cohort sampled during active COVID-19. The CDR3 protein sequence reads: CASSRLAGVPTYEQYF. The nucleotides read TGCGCCAGCAGCCGACTAGCGGGGGTTCCCACCTACGAGCAGTACTTC.